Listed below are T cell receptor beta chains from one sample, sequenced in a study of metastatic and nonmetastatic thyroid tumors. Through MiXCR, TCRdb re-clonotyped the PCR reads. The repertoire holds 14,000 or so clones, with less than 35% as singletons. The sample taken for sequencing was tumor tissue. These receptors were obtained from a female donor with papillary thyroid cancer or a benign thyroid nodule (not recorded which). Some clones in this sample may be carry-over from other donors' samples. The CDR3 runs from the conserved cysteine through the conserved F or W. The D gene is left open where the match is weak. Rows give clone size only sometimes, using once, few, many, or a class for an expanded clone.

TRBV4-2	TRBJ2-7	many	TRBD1	CASSQSLTGETYEQYF	TGTGCCAGCAGCCAATCCTTGACAGGGGAAACATACGAGCAGTACTTC
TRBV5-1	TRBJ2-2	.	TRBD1	CASSPGTGVAPGELFF	TGCGCCAGCAGCCCTGGGACAGGGGTCGCTCCCGGGGAGCTGTTTTTT
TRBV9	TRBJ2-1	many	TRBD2	CASSATSGTYNEQFF	TGTGCCAGCAGCGCTACTAGCGGGACGTACAATGAGCAGTTCTTC
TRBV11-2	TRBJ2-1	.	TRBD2	CASSLAAGVDNEQFF	TGTGCCAGCAGCCTGGCAGCGGGAGTAGACAATGAGCAGTTCTTC
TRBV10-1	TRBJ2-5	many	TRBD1	CASGDRGFQETQYF	TGCGCCAGCGGGGACAGGGGCTTTCAAGAGACCCAGTACTTC
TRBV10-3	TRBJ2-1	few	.	CAISVSASVKAYNEQFF	TGTGCCATCAGTGTGTCGGCTAGCGTTAAGGCCTACAATGAGCAGTTCTTC
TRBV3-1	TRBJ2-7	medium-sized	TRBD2	CASSQVRGGEQYF	TGTGCCAGCAGCCAAGTTCGGGGGGGAGAGCAGTACTTC
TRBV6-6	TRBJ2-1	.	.	CASSVLASDEQFF	TGTGCCAGCAGTGTACTCGCTTCCGATGAGCAGTTCTTC
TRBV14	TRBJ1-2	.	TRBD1	CASSQEEGTGGFYGYTF	TGTGCCAGCAGCCAAGAGGAGGGGACAGGGGGCTTCTATGGCTACACCTTC
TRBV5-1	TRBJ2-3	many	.	CASSPSGTDTQYF	TGCGCCAGCAGCCCCAGCGGCACAGATACGCAGTATTTT
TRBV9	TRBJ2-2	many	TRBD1	CASSPTGAASNTGELFF	TGTGCCAGCAGCCCGACAGGGGCCGCATCCAACACCGGGGAGCTGTTTTTT
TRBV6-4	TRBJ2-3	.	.	CASSTLAEDTQYF	TGTGCCAGCAGTACACTAGCAGAAGATACGCAGTATTTT
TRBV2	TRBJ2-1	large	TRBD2	CASTLAENIGDEQFF	TGTGCCAGCACCCTAGCGGAAAACATTGGCGATGAGCAGTTCTTC
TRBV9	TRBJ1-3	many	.	CASSASGNSGNTIYF	TGTGCCAGCAGTGCCAGCGGGAACTCTGGAAACACCATATATTTT
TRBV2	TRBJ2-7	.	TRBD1	CATDQENRGSEQYF	TGTGCCACCGACCAAGAGAACAGGGGCAGCGAGCAGTACTTC
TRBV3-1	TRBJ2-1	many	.	CASSHREGEQFF	TGTGCCAGCAGCCACAGGGAAGGGGAGCAGTTCTTC
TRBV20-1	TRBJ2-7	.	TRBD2	CSAPTSGRPRITDEQYF	TGCAGTGCGCCTACTAGCGGCCGTCCAAGGATTACCGACGAGCAGTACTTC
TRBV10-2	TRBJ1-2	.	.	CASSEWRYGYTF	TGCGCCAGCAGTGAGTGGCGCTATGGCTACACCTTC
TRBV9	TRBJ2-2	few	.	CASSVATGELFF	TGTGCCAGCAGCGTAGCTACCGGGGAGCTGTTTTTT
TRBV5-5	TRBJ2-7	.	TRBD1	CASSSTSGTGVEQYF	TGTGCCAGCAGCTCCACGTCCGGGACAGGGGTCGAGCAGTACTTC
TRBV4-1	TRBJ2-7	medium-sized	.	CASSQDVALNSYEQYF	TGCGCCAGCAGCCAAGATGTAGCCCTGAACTCCTACGAGCAGTACTTC
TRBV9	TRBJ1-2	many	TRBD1	CASSAPEGQEGIYGYTF	TGTGCCAGCAGCGCCCCCGAAGGACAGGAGGGGATCTATGGCTACACCTTC
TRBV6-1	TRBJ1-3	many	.	CASRDASSGNTIYF	TGTGCCAGCAGGGACGCCAGCTCTGGAAACACCATATATTTT
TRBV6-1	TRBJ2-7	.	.	CASSESVGGPGPYEQYF	TGTGCCAGCAGTGAATCAGTCGGGGGTCCAGGGCCCTACGAGCAGTACTTC
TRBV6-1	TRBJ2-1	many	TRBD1	CASSEATGGYNEQFF	TGTGCCAGCAGTGAAGCGACAGGGGGCTACAATGAGCAGTTCTTC
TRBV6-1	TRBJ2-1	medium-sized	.	CASRSQWTTYNEQFF	TGTGCCAGCAGATCACAATGGACGACTTACAATGAGCAGTTCTTC
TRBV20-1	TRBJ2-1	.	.	CSARMSRNADEQFF	TGCAGTGCTAGGATGTCTAGAAATGCCGATGAGCAGTTCTTC
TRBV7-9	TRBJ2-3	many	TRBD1	CASSAGTGGTDTQYF	TGTGCCAGCAGCGCCGGGACAGGGGGCACAGATACGCAGTATTTT
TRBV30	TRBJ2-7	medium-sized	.	CAWSDGRGYEQYF	TGTGCCTGGAGTGATGGCAGGGGCTACGAGCAGTACTTC
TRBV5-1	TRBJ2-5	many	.	CASSTGEVGETQYF	TGCGCCAGCAGCACCGGGGAGGTCGGGGAGACCCAGTACTTC
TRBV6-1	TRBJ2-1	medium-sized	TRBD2	CASSLADSYNEQFF	TGTGCCAGCAGTCTAGCGGACTCCTACAATGAGCAGTTCTTC
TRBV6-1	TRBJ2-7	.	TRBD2	CASSALSGRASYEQYF	TGTGCCAGCAGTGCCCTTAGCGGGAGGGCCTCCTACGAGCAGTACTTC
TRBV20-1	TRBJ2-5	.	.	CSAIVSFQETKYF	TGCAGTGCTATCGTTAGCTTCCAAGAGACCAAGTACTTC
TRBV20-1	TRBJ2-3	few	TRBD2	CSARVGDYDTDTQYF	TGCAGTGCTAGAGTGGGGGACTACGATACAGATACGCAGTATTTT
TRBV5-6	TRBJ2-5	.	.	CASSPVQGQETQYF	TGTGCCAGCAGCCCGGTGCAGGGACAAGAGACCCAGTACTTC
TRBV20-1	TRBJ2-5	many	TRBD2	CSARDLPRGARYQETQYF	TGCAGTGCTAGAGATCTCCCGCGGGGGGCGAGGTACCAAGAGACCCAGTACTTC
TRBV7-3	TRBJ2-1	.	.	CASSPGHPYNEQFF	TGTGCCAGCAGCCCGGGACATCCGTACAATGAGCAGTTCTTC
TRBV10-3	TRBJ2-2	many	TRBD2	CAIRTSGNTGELFF	TGTGCCATCAGGACTAGCGGGAACACCGGGGAGCTGTTTTTT
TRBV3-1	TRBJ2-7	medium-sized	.	CASSQVHEQYF	TGTGCCAGCAGCCAAGTACACGAGCAGTACTTC
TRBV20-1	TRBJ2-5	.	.	CSASSSQPLQPETQYF	TGCAGTGCTAGTTCTAGTCAACCTCTCCAACCAGAGACCCAGTACTTC
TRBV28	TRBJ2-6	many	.	CASSFWGPPFSGANVLTF	TGTGCCAGCAGTTTTTGGGGTCCCCCTTTCTCTGGGGCCAACGTCCTGACTTTC
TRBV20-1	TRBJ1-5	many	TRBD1	CSARRRSQGAQPQHF	TGCAGTGCTAGAAGACGGTCACAGGGGGCACAGCCCCAGCATTTT
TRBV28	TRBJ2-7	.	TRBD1	CASSSPGTGTSYEQYF	TGTGCCAGCAGTTCCCCTGGGACAGGGACGTCCTACGAGCAGTACTTC
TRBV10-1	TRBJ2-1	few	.	CASSESGGSPRQFF	TGCGCCAGCAGTGAGTCGGGCGGCTCACCACGGCAGTTCTTC
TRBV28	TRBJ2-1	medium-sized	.	CASSQTRLVVVGEQFF	TGTGCCAGCAGTCAGACGCGACTAGTGGTGGTTGGTGAGCAGTTCTTC
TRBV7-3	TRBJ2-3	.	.	CASSLRRSYTQYF	TGTGCCAGCAGCTTGAGAAGGTCATATACGCAGTATTTT
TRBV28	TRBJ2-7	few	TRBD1	CASRPGTVPYEQYF	TGTGCCAGCAGACCGGGGACAGTTCCCTACGAGCAGTACTTC
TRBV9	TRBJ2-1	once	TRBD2	CASSLRESYNEQFF	TGTGCCAGCAGCTTGCGGGAGTCCTACAATGAGCAGTTCTTC
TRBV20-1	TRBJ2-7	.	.	CSAKASLSREQYF	TGCAGTGCTAAGGCTAGCTTGAGTAGGGAGCAGTACTTC
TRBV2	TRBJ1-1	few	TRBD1	CAGSACRGRSEAFF	TGTGCCGGCAGTGCGTGCAGGGGGCGGTCTGAAGCTTTCTTT
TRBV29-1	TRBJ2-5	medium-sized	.	CSAEDPGSETQYF	TGCAGCGCCGAGGACCCGGGGAGTGAGACCCAGTACTTC
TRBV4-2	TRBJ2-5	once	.	CASSQDGWGRETQYF	TGTGCCAGCAGCCAAGATGGGTGGGGCCGCGAGACCCAGTACTTC
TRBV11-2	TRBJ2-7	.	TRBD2	CASSPTTSGGSYEQYF	TGTGCCAGCAGCCCTACGACTAGCGGGGGGAGTTACGAGCAGTACTTC
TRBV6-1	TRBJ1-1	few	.	CASTSTGNTEAFF	TGTGCCAGCACCTCTACAGGGAACACTGAAGCTTTCTTT
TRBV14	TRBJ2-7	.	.	CASSRGVSYEQYF	TGTGCCAGCAGCCGGGGGGTCTCCTACGAGCAGTACTTC